The present T cell receptor beta chain was sequenced within a study of T cells in women clearing cervical HPV infection. Only in-frame clones appear in the TCRdb table, and some are missing; sequencing was by immunoSEQ multiplex PCR. In total, the table holds around 39,000 clones. Details on this clone: The antigen is unknown. The missing CDR3 end, 3 residues past where the read stops, is filled in from the germline J gene.

The CDR3 totals 12 residues. From germline, CDR1 is DFQATT and CDR2 SNEGSKA (reference sequence). V was clipped by 4 bases and J by 4 bases, with 9 bases between them. Points from the study as a whole: Richness differences could reflect unmeasured T-cell content per sample.

Each participant carried one incident cervical HPV16 infection only. The chain is built from TRBV20-1 and TRBJ2-3, with a possible D match to TRBD2 (5 bases). This clonotype was obtained from a woman aged 18 to 75 with a cervical HPV16 infection that either progressed to CIN3+ or cleared (not recorded which). Sample: blood buffy coat. The CDR3 sequence is CSAIGLADTQYF. CDR3 DNA, as far as it was read: TGCAGTGCTATAGGACTTGCAGATACG.